Listed below are T cell receptor beta chains from one sample, sequenced in a study of beta chain features in type 1 diabetes. Profiled with immunoSEQ multiplex PCR; TCRdb holds only in-frame clones, not every one. The sample carries over 650,000 clones, over 11% recorded once. Material: naive CD4+ T cells from blood. Receptors were obtained from a man between 18 and 35 years old with type 1 diabetes. Both conserved end residues are part of each CDR3.

CDR3 | J | V
CASSLRRWGYTF | TRBJ1-2 | TRBV5-8
CASTLQGWGYQETQYF | TRBJ2-5 | TRBV19
CASSVSQARDTQYF | TRBJ2-3 | TRBV7-2
CASSISPGSTDTQYF | TRBJ2-3 | TRBV7-2
CASSDPGGGAGEQFF | TRBJ2-1 | TRBV2
CASSLNFPKSGEQFF | TRBJ2-1 | TRBV28
CASSLGQSGELFF | TRBJ2-2 | TRBV5-1
CASSSGSSLLARSTDTQYF | TRBJ2-3 | TRBV7-8
CASTHRLAGRTQYF | TRBJ2-5 | TRBV6-6
CAADRGSTDTQYF | TRBJ2-3 | TRBV2
CASSPLGGNQPQHF | TRBJ1-5 | TRBV2
CASSGGTSGSYNEQFF | TRBJ2-1 | TRBV5-1
CASSPSRDKGTDTQYF | TRBJ2-3 | TRBV5-1
CASGRGPVYEQYF | TRBJ2-7 | TRBV28
CASSPPGTLRGEQYF | TRBJ2-7 | TRBV18
CSVTTGTSGVQETQYF | TRBJ2-5 | TRBV29-1
CASSLGAAGGPSRQYF | TRBJ2-7 | TRBV7-7
CASTPLRGSASGANVLTF | TRBJ2-6 | TRBV28
CASSQTGGGYGYTF | TRBJ1-2 | TRBV28
CASREGVETQYF | TRBJ2-5 | TRBV2
CASSQGQGAGETQYF | TRBJ2-5 | TRBV11-3
CASSLGGPAQYF | TRBJ2-3 | TRBV7-2
CASSLRQGANGYTF | TRBJ1-2 | TRBV7-8
CAWSVPGHLGTGELFF | TRBJ2-2 | TRBV30
CASSLARQGESYNSPLHF | TRBJ1-6 | TRBV5-1
CASSLDLSLNTEAFF | TRBJ1-1 | TRBV7-9
CASSRTNQGETQYF | TRBJ2-5 | TRBV4-3
CAILQESSGNTIYF | TRBJ1-3 | TRBV10-3
CASSLVGGAASPLHF | TRBJ1-6 | TRBV7-2
CASSPSPADEQFF | TRBJ2-1 | TRBV18
CASQTGAGFGEQYF | TRBJ2-7 | TRBV30
CASSVRQVIGTGELFF | TRBJ2-2 | TRBV9
CASSSSSGYEKLFF | TRBJ1-4 | TRBV7-2